Below, one T cell receptor beta chain is given with its context. The data belong to a study of blood T cell repertoires in COVID-19. The assay was immunoSEQ multiplex PCR, and TCRdb's table has in-frame clones only and misses some. This sample has around 40,000 clones, with approximately 82% found just once. V was shortened by 4 bases and J by 1 base, with 10 bases between the two germline ends. CDR3 length equals 14 residues. The V gene's germline CDR1 is MNHEY and CDR2 SVGEGT. The chain couples TRBV6-2 or TRBV6-3 to TRBJ2-5, with D maybe TRBD2 (6 bases). The sequence came from an elderly woman with active or convalescent COVID-19. Sequencing was performed on peripheral blood. CDR3 loop: CASSSRELQETQYF. The CDR3 nucleotides read TGTGCCAGCAGTTCCCGGGAGCTCCAAGAGACCCAGTACTTC.